These 19 T cell receptor beta chains were all obtained from the same sample, sequenced in a study of blood T cell repertoires in COVID-19. Here immunoSEQ multiplex PCR was the method, and the copy in TCRdb shows in-frame clones only, minus some. The sample includes hundreds of thousands of clones, 80% to 90% of them seen just once. Sequenced input: peripheral blood. These receptors came from a man aged 40-49 years with acute or convalescent COVID-19.

Details on this clone: One end of the junction varies from germline; a read error may be responsible. The chain combines TRBV11-2 with TRBJ2-5, with 7 bases matching TRBD2. Germline V lookup: CDR1 SGHAT, CDR2 FQNNGV. The CDR3 runs to 17 residues. The CDR3 bases are TGTGCCAGCAGCTTGGGATTGGGAGGGTTAAACGAAGAGGCCCAGTACTTC. Amino acids: CASSLGLGGLNEEAQYF.

This sequence joins TRBV5-3 and TRBJ2-5; 7 bases align to TRBD1. TRBV5-3 is classed as an ORF, of uncertain function. This CDR3 has 17 residues. The junction had 17 bases not matched to a gene; V was cut back by 0 bases and J by 9 bases. CDR3 sequence: CARSLGYDRDPLSAQYF. The CDR3 DNA follows: TGTGCCAGAAGCTTGGGTTATGACAGGGATCCCTTATCGGCCCAGTACTTC.

The chain is built from TRBV4-3 and TRBJ2-3; a possible D gene is TRBD2 (6 bases). V shed 0 bases and J shed 1 base, with 11 bases lying between them. The length of the CDR3 is 16 residues. Per the germline V gene, CDR1 is LGHNA and CDR2 is YSLEER. CDR3 region: CASSQDLGGGTDTQYF. The CDR3 nucleotides read TGCGCCAGCAGCCAAGATCTCGGGGGTGGCACAGATACGCAGTATTTT.

The rearrangement links TRBV5-4 to TRBJ2-7; TRBD1 matches at 8 bases. Germline V gives CDR1 SGHNT, CDR2 YYREEE (reference sequence). CDR3 length equals 12 residues. V lost 6 bases, J lost 5 bases, and 4 bases stayed unmatched. The chain's CDR3 is CASKDRDHEQYF. DNA for the CDR3: TGTGCCAGCAAGGACAGGGACCACGAGCAGTACTTC.

The chain links TRBV7-2 to TRBJ2-7, with 14 bases fitting TRBD2. The germline gives CDR1 SGHTA, CDR2 FQGNSA. V shed 4 bases, J shed 6 bases, and the junction held 5 bases outside the gene matches. The CDR3 totals 15 residues. CDR3 amino acids: CASSSPGLAGVEQYF. The DNA for the CDR3 is TGTGCCAGCAGCTCACCGGGACTAGCGGGAGTCGAGCAGTACTTC.

A remark on this clone: Other nucleotide sequences from this sample produce the same CDR3. This sequence joins TRBV11-2 and TRBJ1-2; D is unresolved. V gave up 0 bases and J gave up 4 bases, with 6 bases separating them. The CDR3 has 13 residues. Per germline, CDR1 SGHAT and CDR2 FQNNGV. The CDR3 DNA is TGTGCCAGCAGCTTAGACAGATTCTATGGCTACACCTTC. This sequence encodes CASSLDRFYGYTF.

The rearrangement joins TRBV6-6 to TRBJ2-3, with D possibly being TRBD1 (6 bases). Germline CDR1 MNHNY, CDR2 SVGAGI (reference sequence). This CDR3 has 14 residues. Trimming took 7 bases from V and 2 from J, leaving 13 bases between them. CDR3 amino acids: CASTPPGVTDTQYF. The CDR3 DNA reads as TGTGCCAGCACCCCCCCAGGGGTCACAGATACGCAGTATTTT.

The chain couples TRBV7-8 to TRBJ1-1; no clear D gene. V lost 1 base and J 0 bases, leaving 9 bases between the germline ends. The CDR3 contains 15 residues. Germline-derived CDR1 and CDR2 are SGHVS and FQNEAQ. CDR3 amino acids: CASSLDAGMNTEAFF. CDR3 DNA: TGTGCCAGCAGCTTAGATGCGGGGATGAACACTGAAGCTTTCTTT.

The J gene is TRBJ2-3, the V gene TRBV27; 13 nucleotides align to TRBD2. Trimming cost V 4 bases and J 3 bases; bases outside gene matches: 7. The germline V gene has CDR1 MNHEY and CDR2 SMNVEV (reference sequence). The CDR3 consists of 17 residues. The CDR3 protein is CASSSRLAGGGTDTQYF. The DNA for the CDR3 is TGTGCCAGCAGTTCCCGACTAGCGGGAGGTGGTACAGATACGCAGTATTTT.

CDR3 in amino acids: CASSEGQLGGGELFF. The CDR3 DNA is TGTGCCAGCAGTGAGGGACAGTTGGGTGGCGGGGAGCTGTTTTTT. This chain joins TRBV27 and TRBJ2-2; TRBD1 agrees at 7 bases. The germline V gene encodes CDR1 MNHEY and CDR2 SMNVEV (reference sequence). The CDR3 length is 15 residues. With 5 bases clipped from V and 7 bases from J, the junction kept 10 bases outside the gene matches.

V is TRBV27 and J is TRBJ2-1; TRBD2 is a possible D gene (6 bases). With 4 bases removed from V and 6 bases from J, the gap between germline ends came to 16 bases. From germline, CDR1 is MNHEY and CDR2 SMNVEV (reference sequence). This CDR3 comprises 15 residues. The CDR3 nucleotides are TGTGCCAGCAGTTCCCGGCGGGGTGTCGGCAATGAGCAGTTCTTC. It is translated as CASSSRRGVGNEQFF.

This clone was observed a single time. V and J are TRBV27 and TRBJ2-7; D uncertain. The CDR3 has 15 amino acids. Per the germline V gene, CDR1 is MNHEY and CDR2 is SMNVEV (reference sequence). V lost 0 bases and J lost 0, with 9 bases in between. Written as DNA, the CDR3 is TGTGCCAGCAGTTTATCGAGAAGGAGCTCCTACGAGCAGTACTTC. This gives the protein CASSLSRRSSYEQYF.

The chain joins TRBV27 to TRBJ2-7; no firm D call. This CDR3 is 14 amino acids long. Trimming removed 5 bases at V and 2 bases at J, with 13 bases between. Germline V gives CDR1 MNHEY, CDR2 SMNVEV (reference sequence). DNA for the CDR3: TGTGCCAGCAGTCCGCGGATCGATCCCTACGAGCAGTACTTC. It encodes CASSPRIDPYEQYF.

V gene TRBV18 combines with J gene TRBJ1-1; D gene unclear. Trimming cost V 3 bases and J 3 bases, with 11 bases left between them. The germline CDR1 and CDR2 sequences are KGHSH and LQKENI. CDR3 length equals 14 residues. This CDR3 is CASSPSIQYTEAFF. CDR3 in DNA: TGTGCCAGCTCACCGTCAATCCAGTACACTGAAGCTTTCTTT.

This clone was counted once. The V call is TRBV11-1, the J call TRBJ2-5; tentatively, D is TRBD2 (6 bases). The CDR3 runs 14 residues. The germline V and J ends were trimmed by 8 bases and 2 bases, with 15 bases remaining between them. Per the germline V gene, CDR1 is SGHAT and CDR2 is FQDESV (reference sequence). The CDR3 DNA follows: TGTGCCAGCGTCCGCGGGGACCCACAAGAGACCCAGTACTTC. It encodes CASVRGDPQETQYF.

This rearrangement joins TRBV30 to TRBJ1-1; the D is unclear. CDR3 length: 16 amino acids. The V end was cut by 3 bases, the J end by 0 bases, with 17 bases between. Germline CDR1 reads GTSNPN; CDR2 reads SVGIG (reference sequence). The CDR3 sequence is CAWSPVRNSLNTEAFF. CDR3 nucleotides: TGTGCCTGGAGCCCCGTTAGGAACAGCTTGAACACTGAAGCTTTCTTT.

The chain carries TRBV18 and TRBJ1-1, with D tentatively TRBD1 (5 bases). The germline gives CDR1 KGHSH, CDR2 LQKENI. V dropped 2 bases and J dropped 5 bases, with 9 bases sitting between them. This CDR3 has 13 residues. CDR3 sequence (DNA): TGTGCCAGCTCACCAGGGCGGGGGACTGAAGCTTTCTTT. This encodes CASSPGRGTEAFF.

The rearrangement uses TRBV2 and TRBJ2-7, with no clear D. The CDR3 has 12 amino acids. Germline loops: CDR1 SNHLY, CDR2 FYNNEI. Trimming stripped 4 bases from V and 7 bases from J, with 11 bases between. This CDR3 reads CASSGLLVEQYF. Here the CDR3 DNA reads TGTGCCAGCAGTGGACTCTTAGTAGAGCAGTACTTC.

The rearrangement links TRBV6-6 to TRBJ1-6; D is uncertain. V was pared by 6 bases and J by 0 bases, with 9 bases between. Germline values: CDR1 MNHNY, CDR2 SVGAGI (reference sequence). This CDR3 spans 15 amino acids. The CDR3 is CASSPTRSYNSPLHF. In DNA form, the CDR3 reads TGTGCCAGCAGCCCTACTCGCTCCTATAATTCACCCCTCCACTTT.